The 8 T cell receptor beta chains reported below all come from one sample, sequenced in a study of CD8 T cells in Susac syndrome. Random hexamers served to reverse transcribe roughly 0.45 to 1 ug RNA. TCRdb used MiXCR to reprocess the immunoSEQ multiplex PCR reads, holding one entry per CDR3 protein. The sample includes around 150,000 distinct CDR3 sequences, 95% seen only once; the top ten take about 0.18%. Sequenced input: CD8+ T cells from PBMCs. These receptors originate from a human donor with Susac syndrome.

The chain uses TRBV27 and TRBJ2-7, with TRBD2 identical over 13 bases. V lost 2 bases and J lost 5; bases outside the gene matches: 0. The CDR3 is 14 residues long. Germline assignment: CDR1 MNHEY and CDR2 SMNVEV (reference sequence). The CDR3 loop is CASSLGTSGNEQYF. As DNA, the CDR3 is TGTGCCAGCAGTTTAGGGACTAGCGGGAACGAGCAGTACTTC.

J is TRBJ1-2 and V is TRBV27; D not certain. The germline gives CDR1 MNHEY, CDR2 SMNVEV (reference sequence). V dropped 2 bases and J dropped 13 bases, with 14 bases sitting between them. There are 12 residues in the CDR3. This chain's CDR3 is CASSLPGADATF. CDR3 in DNA: TGTGCCAGCAGTTTACCCGGTGCCGATGCCACCTTC.

The chain uses TRBV2 and TRBJ2-1; TRBD1 agrees at 12 bases. Germline V gene data show CDR1 as SNHLY and CDR2 as FYNNEI. The CDR3 loop spans 16 amino acids. With V trimmed by 4 bases and J by 7 bases, 8 bases remained unmatched. The CDR3 nucleotides read TGTGCCAGCAGTGGGCGGGGACAGGGGGCGAGGAATGAGCAGTTCTTC. Translated: CASSGRGQGARNEQFF.

The CDR3 region has the DNA TGTGCCAGCAGCTTCCCGACAGCGTTAGGGAATCAGCCCCAGCATTTT. Translated: CASSFPTALGNQPQHF. The chain has TRBV28 and TRBJ1-5; a weak D match, TRBD1 (5 bases). The CDR3 spans 16 residues. CDR1 is MDHEN and CDR2 is SYDVKM in the germline V gene. Trimming removed 6 bases from V and 4 bases from J, with 19 bases in between.

This clonotype was counted a single time. V is TRBV5-4 and J is TRBJ2-1; weak D call: TRBD2 (5 bases). Germline V lookup: CDR1 SGHNT, CDR2 YYREEE (reference sequence). With 7 bases removed from V and 6 bases from J, the gap between germline ends came to 8 bases. The CDR3 is 11 amino acids. This CDR3 reads CASARGNEQFF. In nucleotides, the CDR3 is TGTGCCAGCGCACGGGGCAATGAGCAGTTCTTC.

CDR3 sequence (DNA): TGTGCCAGTAGTTTTCCGGGGAGGACTGAAGCTTTCTTT. It is translated as CASSFPGRTEAFF. This chain links TRBV19 with TRBJ1-1, with no clear D. CDR3 length: 13 amino acids. From germline, CDR1 is LNHDA and CDR2 SQIVND (reference sequence). V was shortened by 5 bases and J by 5 bases, with 12 bases between the two germline ends.

The chain is built from TRBV5-1 and TRBJ2-6; weak D call: TRBD2 (5 bases). The length of the CDR3 is 14 residues. Trimming took off 4 bases at V and 2 bases at J, with 7 bases between the two ends. Germline V gene data show CDR1 as SGHRS and CDR2 as YFSETQ. CDR3 protein: CASSDYPGANVLTF. In DNA form, the CDR3 reads TGCGCCAGCAGCGACTACCCTGGGGCCAACGTCCTGACTTTC.

This chain connects TRBV29-1 to TRBJ2-7; 8 nucleotides agree with TRBD1. V was clipped by 6 bases and J by 6 bases; unmatched bases: 13. In germline, CDR1 is SQVTM, CDR2 ANQGSEA. The CDR3 covers 14 residues. CDR3 nucleotides: TGCAGCGTCCCGAGACAGGGGAACTTGGGCGAGCAGTACTTC. Its translation is CSVPRQGNLGEQYF.